The next 5 T cell receptor beta chains were all read from a single sample in a study of T cell responses to AZD1222 COVID-19 vaccine. Sequenced by immunoSEQ multiplex PCR; TCRdb stores in-frame clones only, minus some. This table holds 150,000 to 200,000 clones, 80% to 95% found once. Sequenced material: peripheral blood, taken on day 0 of AZD1222 vaccination. Receptor source: an adult in good health.

The chain is built from TRBV27 and TRBJ1-2; TRBD1 is a possible D gene (6 bases). Germline V gene lookup returns CDR1 MNHEY and CDR2 SMNVEV (reference sequence). V was shortened by 1 base and J by 2 bases, with 11 bases between the two germline ends. This CDR3 comprises 15 residues. CDR3 amino acids: CASSLYPGQNYGYTF. CDR3 nucleotides: TGTGCCAGCAGTTTATATCCCGGACAGAACTATGGCTACACCTTC.

V and J are TRBV5-4 and TRBJ2-1; D is undetermined. The germline V gene has CDR1 SGHNT and CDR2 YYREEE (reference sequence). The CDR3 contains 15 residues. Trimming stripped 1 base from V and 1 base from J, with 9 bases between. The CDR3 region has the DNA TGTGCCAGCAGCTTGCCTGGGAAATCCTACAATGAGCAGTTCTTC. This encodes CASSLPGKSYNEQFF.

The J gene is TRBJ2-1, the V gene TRBV9, with 9 bases identical to TRBD2. The germline V gene has CDR1 SGDLS and CDR2 YYNGEE. The CDR3 runs 17 residues. The ends lost 3 bases at V and 1 base at J; junction bases unmatched: 8. This CDR3 reads CASSASGAGGSYNEQFF. Written as DNA, the CDR3 is TGTGCCAGCAGCGCCAGCGGAGCGGGAGGTTCCTACAATGAGCAGTTCTTC.

V usage is TRBV28 and J usage is TRBJ1-3; 7 nucleotides agree with TRBD1. Trimming removed 6 bases from V and 0 bases from J; junction bases left unmatched: 5. This CDR3 has 15 residues. Per the germline V gene, CDR1 is MDHEN and CDR2 is SYDVKM. This CDR3 is CASREGTASGNTIYF. Written as DNA, the CDR3 is TGTGCCAGCAGGGAGGGGACAGCCTCTGGAAACACCATATATTTT.

This clone has only a few counts. The chain links TRBV19 to TRBJ1-1, with D maybe TRBD1 (6 bases). Germline CDR1 reads LNHDA; CDR2 reads SQIVND (reference sequence). Trimming left V 6 bases short and J 0 bases short, with 14 bases between. This CDR3 contains 15 residues. The CDR3 protein is CASRSGQEMNTEAFF. CDR3 nucleotides: TGTGCCAGTAGATCGGGACAAGAAATGAACACTGAAGCTTTCTTT.